This T cell receptor beta chain was profiled in a study of blood T cell repertoires in COVID-19. As for the study in general: Sites in the United States, Italy and Spain provided acute and convalescent COVID-19 samples. From T cells, B-cell-depleted T cells, or PBMCs came the material, which was cDNA or gDNA.

V gave up 7 bases and J gave up 5 bases; unmatched junction bases: 7. Germline assignment: CDR1 MDHEN and CDR2 SYDVKM. CDR3 length equals 13 residues. Profiling relied on immunoSEQ multiplex PCR, and the TCRdb table lists in-frame clones only, not all of them. Of about 180,000 clones listed, 86% are singletons. The source is a middle-aged man with active or convalescent COVID-19. The V gene is TRBV28, the J gene TRBJ2-5, with 7 bases aligning to TRBD2. What was sequenced was peripheral blood. The CDR3 coding sequence is TGTGCCAGCATTTCCGTGGGGGGGGAGACCCAGTACTTC. This translates into CASISVGGETQYF.